The present entry profiles one T cell receptor beta chain with its context. Its specificity is not known. This sample was included in a study of vaccination effects on CD4 cells after COVID-19. Study details: Each participant was given two doses of one vaccine (BNT162b2 or mRNA-1273). Study observations and caveats: For convalescents, most of the spike-reactive clones seen post-vaccine were new vaccine-induced clones.

Under the ViraFEST assay, PBMC were stimulated with viral peptide pools so that antigen-specific CD4+ T cells expanded. Sequencing was performed afterwards. Between days 10 and 11 of culture, CD4+ T cells were separated out. The person's infection with SARS-CoV-2, confirmed by PCR, took place between March and December 2020. Half the medium was swapped for IL-2 medium on days 3 and 7. The protocol was immunoSEQ multiplex PCR, while the TCRdb copy is restricted to in-frame clones and leaves out a portion. The sample records some 19,000 clones, roughly 74% being singletons. Trimming took 4 bases from V and 5 from J; bases not matched to a gene: 6. The CDR3 extends over 15 amino acids. Germline CDR1 is LGHDT and CDR2 is YNNKEL (reference sequence).

V gene TRBV3-1 (or the pseudogene TRBV3-2) combines with J gene TRBJ2-5; 11 positions agree with TRBD2. The sample was CD4+ T cells from PBMCs cultured with a peptide pool, taken before COVID-19 vaccination. The origin of this receptor is a human donor who had a prior SARS-CoV-2 infection. DNA for the CDR3: TGTGCCAGCAGCCCCCCTAGCGGGGGGTCGGAGACCCAGTACTTC. Amino acid sequence: CASSPPSGGSETQYF.